These T cell receptor beta chains were read from a single sample in a study of CD8 T cells in Susac syndrome. TCRdb reanalysed the immunoSEQ multiplex PCR reads using MiXCR and keeps one entry per CDR3 protein. The sample yields approximately 160,000 distinct CDR3 sequences, 95% to 97% seen once. Sequenced material: CD4+ T cells from PBMCs. These receptors originate from a human donor with Susac syndrome. The CDR3 runs from the conserved cysteine through the conserved F or W. The D gene is left open where the match is weak. Clone size is shown for a subset of rows, as once, few, many or a class of expanded clone.

clone size: -
V gene: TRBV15
J gene: TRBJ2-2
D gene: -
CDR3 protein: CATRPGGMTGELFF
CDR3 DNA: TGTGCCACCAGACCTGGGGGGATGACCGGGGAGCTGTTTTTT

clone size: -
V gene: TRBV4-1
J gene: TRBJ2-5
D gene: -
CDR3 protein: CASSQDQGTSETQYF
CDR3 DNA: TGCGCCAGCAGCCAAGATCAGGGGACCTCAGAGACCCAGTACTTC

clone size: once
V gene: TRBV5-1
J gene: TRBJ1-1
D gene: -
CDR3 protein: CASSLAGSAEAFF
CDR3 DNA: TGCGCCAGCAGCTTGGCCGGGAGTGCTGAAGCTTTCTTT

clone size: -
V gene: TRBV27
J gene: TRBJ1-2
D gene: TRBD1
CDR3 protein: CASGPGGGGYTF
CDR3 DNA: TGCGCCAGCGGCCCAGGGGGCGGAGGCTACACCTTC

clone size: once
V gene: TRBV28
J gene: TRBJ2-7
D gene: -
CDR3 protein: CASSLSVDVYEQYF
CDR3 DNA: TGTGCCAGCAGTTTATCGGTGGATGTCTACGAGCAGTACTTC

clone size: -
V gene: TRBV2
J gene: TRBJ2-2
D gene: -
CDR3 protein: CASLGLSTRTALNTGELFF
CDR3 DNA: TGTGCCAGCCTGGGCTTGTCCACAAGGACAGCTCTAAACACCGGGGAGCTGTTTTTT

clone size: -
V gene: TRBV29-1
J gene: TRBJ2-5
D gene: -
CDR3 protein: CSVDISGQETQYF
CDR3 DNA: TGCAGCGTGGATATTAGCGGACAAGAGACCCAGTACTTC

clone size: -
V gene: TRBV18
J gene: TRBJ2-1
D gene: -
CDR3 protein: CASSPQGHNEQFF
CDR3 DNA: TGTGCCAGCTCACCACAGGGCCACAATGAGCAGTTCTTC

clone size: -
V gene: TRBV6-1
J gene: TRBJ2-7
D gene: -
CDR3 protein: CASSEVKGEQYF
CDR3 DNA: TGTGCCAGCAGTGAAGTTAAGGGCGAGCAGTACTTC

clone size: once
V gene: TRBV24-1
J gene: TRBJ2-1
D gene: -
CDR3 protein: CATSDFGQFNEQFF
CDR3 DNA: TGTGCCACCAGTGATTTTGGACAGTTCAATGAGCAGTTCTTC

clone size: -
V gene: TRBV29-1
J gene: TRBJ2-3
D gene: TRBD2
CDR3 protein: CSVHRTSGGTDTQYF
CDR3 DNA: TGCAGCGTCCACCGGACTAGCGGGGGCACAGATACGCAGTATTTT

clone size: -
V gene: TRBV29-1
J gene: TRBJ1-1
D gene: -
CDR3 protein: CSVAETEAFF
CDR3 DNA: TGCAGCGTTGCTGAAACTGAAGCTTTCTTT

clone size: -
V gene: TRBV4-3
J gene: TRBJ2-1
D gene: TRBD2
CDR3 protein: CASSQASLAGGYNEQFF
CDR3 DNA: TGCGCCAGCAGCCAAGCCTCACTAGCGGGAGGATACAATGAGCAGTTCTTC

clone size: -
V gene: TRBV6-2/TRBV6-3
J gene: TRBJ1-5
D gene: -
CDR3 protein: CASMIGGLGPQHF
CDR3 DNA: TGTGCCAGCATGATCGGGGGTTTGGGCCCCCAGCATTTT

clone size: -
V gene: TRBV24-1
J gene: TRBJ2-1
D gene: TRBD2
CDR3 protein: CATNSGASNEQFF
CDR3 DNA: TGTGCCACCAATAGCGGGGCAAGCAATGAGCAGTTCTTC

clone size: -
V gene: TRBV12-3/TRBV12-4
J gene: TRBJ2-7
D gene: -
CDR3 protein: CASSLSGVSYEQYF
CDR3 DNA: TGTGCCAGCAGTCTCTCGGGAGTGAGCTACGAGCAGTACTTC

clone size: -
V gene: TRBV28
J gene: TRBJ1-2
D gene: -
CDR3 protein: CATKRRGPRMGYTF
CDR3 DNA: TGTGCCACCAAGAGGAGAGGGCCAAGGATGGGCTACACCTTC

clone size: -
V gene: TRBV7-3
J gene: TRBJ2-6
D gene: -
CDR3 protein: CASSPIGASANVLTF
CDR3 DNA: TGTGCCAGCAGCCCAATAGGGGCTTCCGCCAACGTCCTGACTTTC

clone size: -
V gene: TRBV9
J gene: TRBJ2-1
D gene: TRBD1
CDR3 protein: CASSPPQGVNEQFF
CDR3 DNA: TGTGCCAGCAGCCCTCCCCAGGGGGTCAATGAGCAGTTCTTC

clone size: -
V gene: TRBV2
J gene: TRBJ1-4
D gene: -
CDR3 protein: CASSEENVQRREKLFF
CDR3 DNA: TGTGCCAGCAGTGAAGAAAACGTTCAACGTCGTGAAAAACTGTTTTTT

clone size: -
V gene: TRBV7-9
J gene: TRBJ2-1
D gene: TRBD1
CDR3 protein: CASNQGTVLYNEQFF
CDR3 DNA: TGTGCCAGCAACCAGGGGACAGTCCTATACAATGAGCAGTTCTTC

clone size: -
V gene: TRBV19
J gene: TRBJ2-1
D gene: -
CDR3 protein: CASSIVAGTYNEQFF
CDR3 DNA: TGTGCCAGTAGTATAGTTGCGGGCACCTACAATGAGCAGTTCTTC

clone size: once
V gene: TRBV14
J gene: TRBJ2-1
D gene: -
CDR3 protein: CASSHDSNEQFF
CDR3 DNA: TGTGCCAGCAGCCATGATAGCAATGAGCAGTTCTTC

clone size: -
V gene: TRBV20-1
J gene: TRBJ2-1
D gene: -
CDR3 protein: CSARERGRTYNEQFF
CDR3 DNA: TGCAGTGCTAGAGAACGGGGGAGGACCTACAATGAGCAGTTCTTC

clone size: -
V gene: TRBV7-9
J gene: TRBJ2-7
D gene: -
CDR3 protein: CASSLAAGPRRQYF
CDR3 DNA: TGTGCCAGCAGCTTAGCGGCGGGCCCCCGTCGACAGTACTTC

clone size: -
V gene: TRBV12-3/TRBV12-4
J gene: TRBJ2-1
D gene: -
CDR3 protein: CASSSSGLGRIF
CDR3 DNA: TGTGCCAGCAGTTCCTCAGGACTGGGGAGGATCTTC

clone size: -
V gene: TRBV24-1
J gene: TRBJ2-1
D gene: TRBD2
CDR3 protein: CATSPRGKYEQFF
CDR3 DNA: TGTGCCACCTCCCCGCGGGGGAAGTATGAGCAGTTCTTC

clone size: -
V gene: TRBV28
J gene: TRBJ2-3
D gene: TRBD1
CDR3 protein: CATCPAQGILLIGTQYF
CDR3 DNA: TGTGCCACTTGTCCAGCACAGGGGATCTTATTGATCGGTACGCAGTATTTT

clone size: -
V gene: TRBV28
J gene: TRBJ1-5
D gene: TRBD1
CDR3 protein: CASSFAGTGSQPQHF
CDR3 DNA: TGTGCCAGCAGTTTTGCCGGGACAGGGAGTCAGCCCCAGCATTTT

clone size: -
V gene: TRBV20-1
J gene: TRBJ2-1
D gene: -
CDR3 protein: CSAGDFDEQFF
CDR3 DNA: TGCAGTGCTGGCGACTTCGATGAGCAGTTCTTC

clone size: -
V gene: TRBV30
J gene: TRBJ2-7
D gene: TRBD1
CDR3 protein: CAWRTGSYEQYF
CDR3 DNA: TGTGCCTGGCGGACAGGGAGCTACGAGCAGTACTTC

clone size: -
V gene: TRBV28
J gene: TRBJ2-7
D gene: -
CDR3 protein: CASSSSGPQGSPYYEQYF
CDR3 DNA: TGTGCCAGCTCCTCCTCGGGTCCACAGGGTTCTCCCTACTACGAGCAGTACTTC

clone size: -
V gene: TRBV29-1
J gene: TRBJ1-1
D gene: -
CDR3 protein: CSVVRGPNTEAFF
CDR3 DNA: TGCAGCGTTGTGAGGGGACCGAACACTGAAGCTTTCTTT

clone size: -
V gene: TRBV18
J gene: TRBJ2-7
D gene: -
CDR3 protein: CASSPEGQTSYF
CDR3 DNA: TGTGCCAGCTCACCAGAAGGGCAAACCTCGTACTTC

clone size: -
V gene: TRBV29-1
J gene: TRBJ2-1
D gene: -
CDR3 protein: CSVLSGAHEQFF
CDR3 DNA: TGCAGCGTTCTCTCGGGAGCTCATGAGCAGTTCTTC

clone size: -
V gene: TRBV29-1
J gene: TRBJ1-2
D gene: -
CDR3 protein: CSVESQFNYGYTF
CDR3 DNA: TGCAGCGTTGAGTCACAGTTTAACTATGGCTACACCTTC

clone size: -
V gene: TRBV14
J gene: TRBJ2-7
D gene: -
CDR3 protein: CASSQDGTLRPYEQYF
CDR3 DNA: TGTGCCAGCAGCCAGGATGGAACACTTAGACCCTACGAGCAGTACTTC

clone size: -
V gene: TRBV4-3
J gene: TRBJ1-6
D gene: -
CDR3 protein: CASSQARGGSYNSPLHF
CDR3 DNA: TGCGCCAGCAGCCAAGCTAGGGGAGGGTCCTATAATTCACCCCTCCACTTT

clone size: -
V gene: TRBV10-3
J gene: TRBJ2-3
D gene: -
CDR3 protein: CAISDYSQSADTQYF
CDR3 DNA: TGTGCCATCAGTGACTACTCGCAGAGCGCAGATACGCAGTATTTT

clone size: -
V gene: TRBV24-1
J gene: TRBJ1-5
D gene: -
CDR3 protein: CATSDGLYSNQPQHF
CDR3 DNA: TGTGCCACCAGTGACGGCCTATATAGCAATCAGCCCCAGCATTTT

clone size: -
V gene: TRBV7-2
J gene: TRBJ2-2
D gene: -
CDR3 protein: CASSLAWRSGELFF
CDR3 DNA: TGTGCCAGCAGCTTAGCTTGGAGATCCGGGGAGCTGTTTTTT

clone size: -
V gene: TRBV20-1
J gene: TRBJ2-6
D gene: TRBD2
CDR3 protein: CSARSRGAGANVLTF
CDR3 DNA: TGCAGTGCTAGGTCGCGGGGGGCTGGGGCCAACGTCCTGACTTTC

clone size: -
V gene: TRBV24-1
J gene: TRBJ2-2
D gene: -
CDR3 protein: CATSDAGTPKWAGELFF
CDR3 DNA: TGTGCCACCAGTGACGCCGGGACACCGAAATGGGCCGGGGAGCTGTTTTTT

clone size: -
V gene: TRBV11-1
J gene: TRBJ2-7
D gene: -
CDR3 protein: CASSFARASYEQYF
CDR3 DNA: TGTGCCAGCAGCTTTGCCAGGGCGTCCTACGAGCAGTACTTC

clone size: -
V gene: TRBV3-1
J gene: TRBJ1-1
D gene: TRBD1
CDR3 protein: CASRPSPGQGHTEAFF
CDR3 DNA: TGTGCCAGCAGGCCTTCGCCGGGACAGGGGCATACTGAAGCTTTCTTT

clone size: -
V gene: TRBV30
J gene: TRBJ2-1
D gene: -
CDR3 protein: CAWKGWGLVSDEQFF
CDR3 DNA: TGTGCCTGGAAGGGTTGGGGCCTCGTATCAGATGAGCAGTTCTTC

clone size: -
V gene: TRBV6-6
J gene: TRBJ2-7
D gene: -
CDR3 protein: CASSYVAVSSYEQYF
CDR3 DNA: TGTGCCAGCAGTTACGTCGCAGTGAGCTCCTACGAGCAGTACTTC

clone size: -
V gene: TRBV12-3/TRBV12-4
J gene: TRBJ1-2
D gene: TRBD1
CDR3 protein: CASRTGQGEGGYTF
CDR3 DNA: TGTGCCAGCAGAACCGGACAGGGGGAGGGGGGCTACACCTTC

clone size: -
V gene: TRBV29-1
J gene: TRBJ2-5
D gene: -
CDR3 protein: CSVDRKGPETQYF
CDR3 DNA: TGCAGCGTTGATCGTAAAGGACCAGAGACCCAGTACTTC

clone size: -
V gene: TRBV7-2
J gene: TRBJ2-3
D gene: -
CDR3 protein: CASSLNSGPTHTQYF
CDR3 DNA: TGTGCCAGCAGTCTTAATAGCGGCCCCACGCATACGCAGTATTTT

clone size: -
V gene: TRBV7-9
J gene: TRBJ2-1
D gene: -
CDR3 protein: CASSLFLGESSYNEQFF
CDR3 DNA: TGTGCCAGCAGCTTATTTCTCGGCGAAAGCTCCTACAATGAGCAGTTCTTC

clone size: -
V gene: TRBV9
J gene: TRBJ2-6
D gene: -
CDR3 protein: CASSARQFSGANVLTF
CDR3 DNA: TGTGCCAGCAGCGCTCGACAGTTCTCTGGGGCCAACGTCCTGACTTTC

clone size: once
V gene: TRBV7-8
J gene: TRBJ1-2
D gene: -
CDR3 protein: CASSLVGADYGYTF
CDR3 DNA: TGTGCCAGCAGCTTAGTGGGGGCTGACTATGGCTACACCTTC

clone size: -
V gene: TRBV9
J gene: TRBJ1-5
D gene: -
CDR3 protein: CASSVAPRGSCQPQHF
CDR3 DNA: TGTGCCAGCAGCGTAGCTCCCCGGGGTTCCTGTCAGCCCCAGCATTTT